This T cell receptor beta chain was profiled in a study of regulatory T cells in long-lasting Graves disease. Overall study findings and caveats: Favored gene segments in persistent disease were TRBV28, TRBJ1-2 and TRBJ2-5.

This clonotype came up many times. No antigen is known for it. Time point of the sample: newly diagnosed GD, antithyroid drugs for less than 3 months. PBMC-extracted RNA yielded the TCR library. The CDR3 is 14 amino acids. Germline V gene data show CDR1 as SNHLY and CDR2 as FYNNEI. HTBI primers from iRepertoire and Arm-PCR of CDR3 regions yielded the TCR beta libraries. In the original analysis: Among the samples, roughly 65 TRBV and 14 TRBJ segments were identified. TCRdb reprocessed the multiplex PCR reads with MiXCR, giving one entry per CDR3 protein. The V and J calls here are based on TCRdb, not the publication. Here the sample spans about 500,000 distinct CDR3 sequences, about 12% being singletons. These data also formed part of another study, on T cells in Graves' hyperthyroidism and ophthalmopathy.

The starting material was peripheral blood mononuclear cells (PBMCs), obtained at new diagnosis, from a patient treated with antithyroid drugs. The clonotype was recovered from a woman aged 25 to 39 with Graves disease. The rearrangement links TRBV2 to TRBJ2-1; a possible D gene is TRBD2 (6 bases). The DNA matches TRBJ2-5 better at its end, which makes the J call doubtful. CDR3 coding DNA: TGTGCCAGCAGTGACACGGGAGTGCAAGAGACCCAGTACTTC. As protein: CASSDTGVQETQYF.